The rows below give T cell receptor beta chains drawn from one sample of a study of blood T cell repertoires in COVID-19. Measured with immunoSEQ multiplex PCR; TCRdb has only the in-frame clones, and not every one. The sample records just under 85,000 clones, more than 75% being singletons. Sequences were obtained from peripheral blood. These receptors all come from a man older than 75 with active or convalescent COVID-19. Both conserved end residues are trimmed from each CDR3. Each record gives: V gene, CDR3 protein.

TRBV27,ASRSSGAGNIQY
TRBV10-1,ASSPWKIAGGVDTQY
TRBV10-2,ASRYITGDDTQY
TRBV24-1,ATEEGQGLDQPQH
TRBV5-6,ASSFSRDSGVSGQETQY
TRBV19,ASSTQTGPNYGYT
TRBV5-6,ASSTYRGRNTEAF
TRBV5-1,ASSRGANEKLF
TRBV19,ASSIRTGGKDEQF
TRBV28,ASSLHLASSGINTGELF
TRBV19,ASRPGQGATGANVLT
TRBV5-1,ASRGLTGVGYGYT
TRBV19,ASSTQPPGKNEQF
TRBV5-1,ASSLESAKNIQY
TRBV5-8,ASSLGQSFNQPQH
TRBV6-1,ASSEVLLAGGDNEQF
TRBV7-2,ASSSFAGSVTEAF
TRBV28,ASSLGQYNQPQH
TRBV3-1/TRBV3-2,ASSRRGANQPQH
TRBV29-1,SVETGGIEKLF